A selection of T cell receptor beta chains follows, all from one sample in a study of CD8 T cells in Susac syndrome. TCRdb re-called the immunoSEQ multiplex PCR reads with MiXCR, one entry per CDR3 protein. The data show 150,000 to 200,000 distinct CDR3 sequences, approximately 93% seen once. Material for sequencing was CD4+ T cells from PBMCs. All receptors derive from a human donor with multiple sclerosis. Both conserved end residues are part of each CDR3. Each record gives: D gene, clone size, V gene, J gene, CDR3 DNA, CDR3 protein. A D gene is named only where the DNA matches it firmly. Clone size is stated in some rows and not others, as once, few, many or a class when expanded.

>.|.|TRBV18|TRBJ1-3
TGTGCCAGCTCACCCGACAGGCCCAGCTCTGGAAACACCATATATTTT
CASSPDRPSSGNTIYF
>.|.|TRBV19|TRBJ1-2
TGTGCCAGTAGTAACCCCTCCGGTGGGCAGGGCTGGTATGGCTACACCTTC
CASSNPSGGQGWYGYTF
>.|.|TRBV9|TRBJ1-2
TGTGCCAGCAGCCCCAGGACAGCCGCCGGCTACACCTTC
CASSPRTAAGYTF
>TRBD1|.|TRBV20-1|TRBJ1-5
TGCAGTGCTCCCAGACAGGGGTATCAGCCCCAGCATTTT
CSAPRQGYQPQHF
>.|.|TRBV9|TRBJ2-3
TGTGCCAGCAGTCCCGGGAGAGATACGCAGTATTTT
CASSPGRDTQYF
>.|.|TRBV18|TRBJ2-4
TGTGCCAGCTCACCTCCCAACGGGGGTGGAGGGGCCAAAAACATTCAGTACTTC
CASSPPNGGGGAKNIQYF
>TRBD2|.|TRBV7-3|TRBJ2-3
TGTGCCAGCAGCTTAGGCGGGAGTAGGACAGATACGCAGTATTTT
CASSLGGSRTDTQYF
>.|.|TRBV28|TRBJ2-7
TGTGCCAGCAGCCATCGACAGAAAACCTACGAGCAGTACTTC
CASSHRQKTYEQYF
>.|.|TRBV3-1|TRBJ2-3
TGTGCCAGCAGCCTTATACAGGGTCGTACTGATACGCAGTATTTT
CASSLIQGRTDTQYF
>.|.|TRBV28|TRBJ2-5
TGTGCCAGCACGGGGGGCGGAGAAGAGACCCAGTACTTC
CASTGGGEETQYF
>TRBD1|.|TRBV7-9|TRBJ2-6
TGTGCCAGCAGCCTACGGGCAGGGGGTTCTGCTGGGGCCAACGTCCTGACTTTC
CASSLRAGGSAGANVLTF
>TRBD2|.|TRBV20-1|TRBJ2-7
TGCAGTGCTGCAAAGGGTGAAAGCGGGACCTACGAGCAGTACTTC
CSAAKGESGTYEQYF
>TRBD2|.|TRBV5-6|TRBJ2-7
TGTGCCAGCAGCTCTCAGACTAGCGGGCGAACCGAGCAGTACTTC
CASSSQTSGRTEQYF
>.|few|TRBV6-1|TRBJ1-5
TGTGCCAGCAAAGAGGCCTACTGGCAGCCCCAGCATTTT
CASKEAYWQPQHF
>.|.|TRBV28|TRBJ2-4
TGTGCCAGCAGTTTTTTGAACATTCAGTACTTC
CASSFLNIQYF
>TRBD2|once|TRBV18|TRBJ2-2
TGTGCCAGCTCACCACTAGCGGGAGTTACCGGGGAGCTGTTTTTT
CASSPLAGVTGELFF
>.|once|TRBV7-2|TRBJ2-7
TGTGCCAGCAGCTTATTTGTACAGGACGAGCAGTACTTC
CASSLFVQDEQYF
>TRBD1|once|TRBV2|TRBJ1-6
TGTGCCAGCAGCACTCGGACAGGGAACTCACCCCTCCACTTT
CASSTRTGNSPLHF
>TRBD1|.|TRBV19|TRBJ1-1
TGTGCCAGTTGCCGACAGGGGGCTGTGGGCACTGAAGCTTTCTTT
CASCRQGAVGTEAFF
>TRBD2|once|TRBV12-3/TRBV12-4|TRBJ2-2
TGTGCCAGCACGGGGACTAGCGGGAGCTCCACCGGGGAGCTGTTTTTT
CASTGTSGSSTGELFF
>.|.|TRBV6-1|TRBJ2-1
TGTGCCAGCAGTAATCCTAGCTGGAGCAATGAGCAGTTCTTC
CASSNPSWSNEQFF
>.|.|TRBV7-9|TRBJ2-6
TGTGCCAGCAGTTATCAGTCTGGGGCCAACGTCCTGACTTTC
CASSYQSGANVLTF
>.|.|TRBV7-2|TRBJ1-5
TGTGCCAGCAGCGCCGTAGGGCAGTACCAGCCCCAGCATTTT
CASSAVGQYQPQHF
>TRBD1|.|TRBV30|TRBJ1-1
TGTGCCTGCAAACAGGGGTCGAACACTGAAGCTTTCTTT
CACKQGSNTEAFF
>.|.|TRBV3-1|TRBJ2-5
TGTGCCAGCAGCCAAGGGGGGGCGGGGCGGGAGACCCAGCACTTC
CASSQGGAGRETQHF
>TRBD1|.|TRBV2|TRBJ2-7
TGTGCCAGCAGTATCCGGGACAGGAGCTACGAGCAGTACTTC
CASSIRDRSYEQYF
>.|.|TRBV6-2/TRBV6-3|TRBJ2-7
TGTGCCAGCAGTCAACAGGGTAACTCCTACGAGCAGTACTTC
CASSQQGNSYEQYF
>.|.|TRBV5-1|TRBJ2-7
TGCGCCAGCAGCTTATATGACGAGCAGTACTTC
CASSLYDEQYF
>.|.|TRBV20-1|TRBJ1-2
TGCAGTGCTAGAGCCTTCACGGGGGGTGGGGGCTACACCTTC
CSARAFTGGGGYTF
>TRBD2|.|TRBV20-1|TRBJ2-3
TGCAGTGCTAGAGTTACTAGCGGGCCCACAGATACGCAGTATTTT
CSARVTSGPTDTQYF
>.|.|TRBV6-1|TRBJ1-1
TGTGCCAGCAGTGTCACACCGAGGAACACTGAAGCTTTCTTT
CASSVTPRNTEAFF
>.|.|TRBV12-3/TRBV12-4|TRBJ2-3
TGTGCCAGCAGCCCCTTGGATACGCAGTATTTT
CASSPLDTQYF
>TRBD1|few|TRBV30|TRBJ1-4
TGTGCCTGGAGCTCGGGACAGGGGGCTGAAAAACTGTTTTTT
CAWSSGQGAEKLFF
>.|.|TRBV6-5|TRBJ2-1
TGTGCCAGCAGTTACTCGATTTTAGCTAGCGAGGGTGAGCAGTTCTTC
CASSYSILASEGEQFF
>.|.|TRBV7-2|TRBJ1-2
TGTGCCAGCAGCTTAGGGGACTTTCCCCACTATGGCTACACCTTC
CASSLGDFPHYGYTF
>TRBD2|.|TRBV27|TRBJ2-3
TGTGCCTCCGGGGGACTACCACTCACAGATACGCAGTATTTT
CASGGLPLTDTQYF
>TRBD1|.|TRBV19|TRBJ2-6
TGTGCCAGTAGTATGGGACAGTACTCTGGGGCCAACGTCCTGACTTTC
CASSMGQYSGANVLTF
>.|.|TRBV5-1|TRBJ1-1
TGCGCCAGCAAGGGGGGACACCAATTGAACACTGAAGCTTTCTTT
CASKGGHQLNTEAFF
>.|once|TRBV12-3/TRBV12-4|TRBJ1-1
TGTGCCAGCAGTTTAGCGCGGGCTGAAGCTTTCTTT
CASSLARAEAFF
>.|once|TRBV11-2|TRBJ1-1
TGTGCCAGCAGCCAACAGACCAACACTGAAGCTTTCTTT
CASSQQTNTEAFF
>TRBD2|.|TRBV20-1|TRBJ2-1
TGCAGTGCTAGGGAGCGGGGGGGCATCTCCTACAATGAGCAGTTCTTC
CSARERGGISYNEQFF
>TRBD1|.|TRBV20-1|TRBJ2-5
TGCAGTGCTAGAGGAAGAACAGGGGGAGTTGAGACCCAGTACTTC
CSARGRTGGVETQYF